Detailed here is one T cell receptor beta chain. Profiled with immunoSEQ multiplex PCR; TCRdb holds only in-frame clones, not every one. The data contain about a million clones, approximately 77% of them singletons. The sample belongs to a study of shared clonotypes between healthy human individuals. Naive CD45RA+ and memory CD45RA-negative subsets were split from CD4+ cells. V dropped 0 bases and J dropped 3; count of bases not matched to a gene: 5. The CDR3 totals 15 residues. From germline, CDR1 is SGHRS and CDR2 YFSETQ. Source material: memory CD4+ T cells from PBMCs. Described subset: CD45RA-negative fraction. The V call is TRBV5-1, the J call TRBJ2-7; 8 positions match TRBD2. The sequence came from a man younger than 30 in good health. Some clones in this sample may be carry-over from other donors' samples. The CDR3 region is CASSLVVAGNYEQYF. As DNA, the CDR3 is TGCGCCAGCAGCTTGGTGGTAGCGGGAAACTACGAGCAGTACTTC.